Included here is one T cell receptor beta chain sequence, with context. The antigen is undetermined. The repertoire was sequenced with immunoSEQ multiplex PCR; TCRdb's copy has only in-frame clones and lacks some. Found here are 80,000 to 100,000 clones, approximately 80% of them singletons; the top ten hold about 6.5%. Patients had residual fresh-frozen tumor tissue and more than two years of survival data. After removal of 0 bases from V and 7 bases from J, the junction contained 2 bases not matched to a gene. This CDR3 has 14 residues. Germline loops: CDR1 MNHNY, CDR2 SVGAGI (reference sequence). The data were obtained in a study of glioma-infiltrating T cells after dendritic cell vaccination. Study summary: Patients received three intradermal dendritic cell vaccine injections at biweekly intervals. Study-level findings and limits: Survival was not directly related to TCR clonality in these patients. Patients with more pretreatment TILs had longer time to progression and survival.

V gene TRBV6-6 combines with J gene TRBJ1-1, with 10 bases matching TRBD1. The starting material was blood, obtained before dendritic cell vaccination. The source is a human donor with glioblastoma. This CDR3 is CASSYSGQGIEAFF. The CDR3 DNA reads TGTGCCAGCAGTTACTCGGGACAGGGGATTGAAGCTTTCTTT.